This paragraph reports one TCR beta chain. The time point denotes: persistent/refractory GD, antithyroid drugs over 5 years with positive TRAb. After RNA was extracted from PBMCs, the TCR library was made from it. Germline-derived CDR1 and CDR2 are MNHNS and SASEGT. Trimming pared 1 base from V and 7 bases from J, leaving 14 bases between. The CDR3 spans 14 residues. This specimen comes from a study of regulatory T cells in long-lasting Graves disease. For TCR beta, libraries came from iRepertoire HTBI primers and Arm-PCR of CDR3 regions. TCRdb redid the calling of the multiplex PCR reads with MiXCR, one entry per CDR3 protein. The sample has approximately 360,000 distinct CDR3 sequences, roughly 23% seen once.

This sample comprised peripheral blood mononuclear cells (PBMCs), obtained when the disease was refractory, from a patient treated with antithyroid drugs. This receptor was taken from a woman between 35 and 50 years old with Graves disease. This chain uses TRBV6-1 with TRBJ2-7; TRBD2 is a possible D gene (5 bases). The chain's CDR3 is CASSEVAEVREQYF. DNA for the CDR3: TGTGCCAGCAGTGAAGTCGCGGAGGTCAGGGAGCAGTACTTC.